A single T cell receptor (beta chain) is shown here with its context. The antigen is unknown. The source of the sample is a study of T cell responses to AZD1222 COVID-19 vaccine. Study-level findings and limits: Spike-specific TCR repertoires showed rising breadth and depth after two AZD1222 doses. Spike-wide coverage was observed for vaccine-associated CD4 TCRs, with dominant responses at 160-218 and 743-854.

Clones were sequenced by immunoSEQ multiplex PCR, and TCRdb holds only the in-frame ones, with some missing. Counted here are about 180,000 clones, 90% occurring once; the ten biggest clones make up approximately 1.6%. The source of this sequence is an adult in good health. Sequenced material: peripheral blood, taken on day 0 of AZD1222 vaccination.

In nucleotides, the CDR3 is TGTGCCAGCAGTTACTTTAGGGCACGCGAGCAGTACTTC. This sequence encodes CASSYFRAREQYF. The chain links TRBV6-2 or TRBV6-3 to TRBJ2-7; D gene uncertain. Germline V gene data show CDR1 as MNHEY and CDR2 as SVGEGT. Trimming stripped 1 base from V and 6 bases from J, with 10 bases between. This CDR3 region has 13 residues.